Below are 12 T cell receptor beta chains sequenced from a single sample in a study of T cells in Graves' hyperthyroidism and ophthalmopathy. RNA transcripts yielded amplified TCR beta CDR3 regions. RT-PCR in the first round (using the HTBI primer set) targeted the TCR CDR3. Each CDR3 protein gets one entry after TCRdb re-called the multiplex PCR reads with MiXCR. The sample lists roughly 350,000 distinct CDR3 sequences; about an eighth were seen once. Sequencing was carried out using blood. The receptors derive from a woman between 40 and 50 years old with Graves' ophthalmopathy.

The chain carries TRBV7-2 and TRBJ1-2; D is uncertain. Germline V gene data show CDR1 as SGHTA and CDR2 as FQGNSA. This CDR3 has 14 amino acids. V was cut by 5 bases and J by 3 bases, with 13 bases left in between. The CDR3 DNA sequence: TGTGCCAGCAGCCGTTATCGAGAGGACTATGGCTACACCTTC. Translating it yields CASSRYREDYGYTF.

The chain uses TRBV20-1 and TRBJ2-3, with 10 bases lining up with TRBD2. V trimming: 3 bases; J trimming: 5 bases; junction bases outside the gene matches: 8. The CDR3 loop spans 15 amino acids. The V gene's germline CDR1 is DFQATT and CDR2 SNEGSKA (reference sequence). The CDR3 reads CSASPAGGRGDTQYF. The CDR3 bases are TGCAGTGCTAGTCCAGCGGGGGGGCGTGGAGATACGCAGTATTTT.

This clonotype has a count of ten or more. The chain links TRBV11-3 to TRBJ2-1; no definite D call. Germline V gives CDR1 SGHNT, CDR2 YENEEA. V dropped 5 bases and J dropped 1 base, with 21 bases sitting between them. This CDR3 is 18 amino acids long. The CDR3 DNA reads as TGTGCCAGCAGCCCGAGGCCCTTCGCGGTGGGGTCCTACAATGAGCAGTTCTTC. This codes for CASSPRPFAVGSYNEQFF.

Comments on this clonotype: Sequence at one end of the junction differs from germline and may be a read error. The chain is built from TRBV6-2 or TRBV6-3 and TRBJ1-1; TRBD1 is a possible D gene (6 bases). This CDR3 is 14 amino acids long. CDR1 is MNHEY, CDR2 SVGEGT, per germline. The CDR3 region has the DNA TGTGCCAGCAGTTACTCAGGGGGGGACACTGAAGCTTCCTTT. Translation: CASSYSGGDTEASF.

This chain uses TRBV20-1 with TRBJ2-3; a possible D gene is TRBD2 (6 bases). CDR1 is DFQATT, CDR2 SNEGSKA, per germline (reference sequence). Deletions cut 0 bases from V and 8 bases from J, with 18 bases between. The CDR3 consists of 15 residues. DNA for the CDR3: TGCAGTGCTAGAGATAGGGGACTCGTTCGAGGTACGCAGTATTTT. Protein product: CSARDRGLVRGTQYF.

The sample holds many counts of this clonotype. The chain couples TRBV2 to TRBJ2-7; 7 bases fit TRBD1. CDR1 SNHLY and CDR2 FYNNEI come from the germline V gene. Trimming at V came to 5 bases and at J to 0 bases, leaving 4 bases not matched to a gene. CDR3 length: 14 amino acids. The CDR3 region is CASSLQGDSYEQYF. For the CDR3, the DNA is TGTGCCAGCAGTTTGCAGGGGGACTCCTACGAGCAGTACTTC. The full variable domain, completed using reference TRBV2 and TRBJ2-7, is EPEVTQTPSHQVTQMGQEVILRCVPISNHLYFYWYRQILGQKVEFLVSFYNNEISEKSEIFDDQFSVERPDGSNFTLKIRSTKLEDSAMYFCASSLQGDSYEQYFGPGTRLTVT.

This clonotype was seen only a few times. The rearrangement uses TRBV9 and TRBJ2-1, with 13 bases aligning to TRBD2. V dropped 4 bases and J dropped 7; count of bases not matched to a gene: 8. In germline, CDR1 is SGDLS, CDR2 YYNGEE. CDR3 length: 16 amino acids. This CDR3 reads CASSIRGLAGVNEQFF. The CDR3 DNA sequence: TGTGCCAGCAGCATTAGAGGACTAGCGGGAGTTAATGAGCAGTTCTTC.

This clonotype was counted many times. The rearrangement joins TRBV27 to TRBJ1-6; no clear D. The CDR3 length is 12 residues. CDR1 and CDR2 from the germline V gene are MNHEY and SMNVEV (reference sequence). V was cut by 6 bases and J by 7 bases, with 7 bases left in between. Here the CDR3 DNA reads TGTGCCAGCAGGGGCCTAAATTCACCCCTCCACTTT. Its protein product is CASRGLNSPLHF.

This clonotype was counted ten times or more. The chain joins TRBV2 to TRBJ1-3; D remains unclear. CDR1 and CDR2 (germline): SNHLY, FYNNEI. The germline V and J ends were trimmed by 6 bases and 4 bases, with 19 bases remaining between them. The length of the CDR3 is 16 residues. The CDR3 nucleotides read TGTGCCAGCAGCACGTTGCCGGGTTCGGAAGGAAACACCATATATTTT. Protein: CASSTLPGSEGNTIYF.

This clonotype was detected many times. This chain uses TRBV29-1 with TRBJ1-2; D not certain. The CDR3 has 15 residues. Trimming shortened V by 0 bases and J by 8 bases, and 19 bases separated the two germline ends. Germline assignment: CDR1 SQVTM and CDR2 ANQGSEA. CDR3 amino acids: CSVEDRVVGSRGYTF. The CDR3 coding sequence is TGCAGCGTTGAAGATCGAGTGGTTGGGTCTAGAGGCTACACCTTC.

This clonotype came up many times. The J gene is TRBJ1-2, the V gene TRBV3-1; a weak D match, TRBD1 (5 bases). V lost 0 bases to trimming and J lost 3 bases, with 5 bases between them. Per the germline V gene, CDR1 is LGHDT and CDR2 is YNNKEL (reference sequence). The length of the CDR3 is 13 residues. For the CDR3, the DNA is TGTGCCAGCAGCCAAGAAGGGGACTATGGCTACACCTTC. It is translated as CASSQEGDYGYTF.

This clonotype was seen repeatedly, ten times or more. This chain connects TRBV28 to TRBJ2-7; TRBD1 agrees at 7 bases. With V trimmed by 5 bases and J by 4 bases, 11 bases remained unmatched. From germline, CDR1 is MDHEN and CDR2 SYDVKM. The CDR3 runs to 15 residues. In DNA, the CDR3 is TGTGCCAGCAGTGCGACAGGGCTACCATCTTACGAGCAGTACTTC. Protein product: CASSATGLPSYEQYF.